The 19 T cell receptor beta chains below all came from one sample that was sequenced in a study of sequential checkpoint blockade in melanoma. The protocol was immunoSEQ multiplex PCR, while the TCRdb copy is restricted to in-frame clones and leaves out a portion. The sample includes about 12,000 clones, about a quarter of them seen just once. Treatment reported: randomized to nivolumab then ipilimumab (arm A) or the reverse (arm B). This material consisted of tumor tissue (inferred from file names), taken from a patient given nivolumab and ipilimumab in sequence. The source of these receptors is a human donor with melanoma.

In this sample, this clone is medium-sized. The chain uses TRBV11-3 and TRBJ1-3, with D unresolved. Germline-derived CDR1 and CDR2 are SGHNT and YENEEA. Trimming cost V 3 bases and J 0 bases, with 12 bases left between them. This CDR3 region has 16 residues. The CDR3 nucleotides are TGTGCCAGCAGCTTTGAAAGGCTATTCTCTGGAAACACCATATATTTT. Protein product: CASSFERLFSGNTIYF.

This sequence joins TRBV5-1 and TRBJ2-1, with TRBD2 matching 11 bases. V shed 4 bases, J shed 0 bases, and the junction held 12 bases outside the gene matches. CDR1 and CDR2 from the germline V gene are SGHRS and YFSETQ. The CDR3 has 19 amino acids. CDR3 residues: CASSLWGLAVPRSYNEQFF. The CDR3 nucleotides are TGCGCCAGCAGCCTATGGGGACTAGCGGTCCCACGCTCCTACAATGAGCAGTTCTTC.

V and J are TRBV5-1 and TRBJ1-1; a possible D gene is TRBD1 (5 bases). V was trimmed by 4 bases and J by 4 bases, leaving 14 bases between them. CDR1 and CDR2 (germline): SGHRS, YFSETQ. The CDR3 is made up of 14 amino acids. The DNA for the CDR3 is TGCGCCAGCAGCCTTACAGGTTTGGGCACTGAAGCTTTCTTT. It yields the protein CASSLTGLGTEAFF.

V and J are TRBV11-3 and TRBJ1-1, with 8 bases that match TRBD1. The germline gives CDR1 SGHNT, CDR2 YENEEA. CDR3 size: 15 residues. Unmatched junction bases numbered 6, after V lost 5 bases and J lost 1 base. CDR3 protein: CASSTQGATNTEAFF. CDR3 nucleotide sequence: TGTGCCAGCAGCACTCAGGGGGCAACGAACACTGAAGCTTTCTTT.

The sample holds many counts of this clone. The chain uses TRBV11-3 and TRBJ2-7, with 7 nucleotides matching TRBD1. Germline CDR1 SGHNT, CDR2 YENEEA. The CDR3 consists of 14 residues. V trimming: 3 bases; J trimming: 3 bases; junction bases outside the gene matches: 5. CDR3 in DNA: TGTGCCAGCAGCTTCGGGACAGCTATCTACGAGCAGTACTTC. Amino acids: CASSFGTAIYEQYF.

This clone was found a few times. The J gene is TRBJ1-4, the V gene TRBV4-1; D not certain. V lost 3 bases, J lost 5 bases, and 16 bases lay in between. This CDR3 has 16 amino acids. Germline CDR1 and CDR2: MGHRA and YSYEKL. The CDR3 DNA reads TGCGCCAGCAGCCAGTCAGGCGCAGGACGGAATGAAAAACTGTTTTTT. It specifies CASSQSGAGRNEKLFF.

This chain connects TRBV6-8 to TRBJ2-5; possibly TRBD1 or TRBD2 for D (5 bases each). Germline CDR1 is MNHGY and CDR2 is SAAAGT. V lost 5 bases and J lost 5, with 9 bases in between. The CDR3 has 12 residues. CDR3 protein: CASSVGAETQYF. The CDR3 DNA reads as TGTGCCAGCAGTGTCGGGGCCGAGACCCAGTACTTC.

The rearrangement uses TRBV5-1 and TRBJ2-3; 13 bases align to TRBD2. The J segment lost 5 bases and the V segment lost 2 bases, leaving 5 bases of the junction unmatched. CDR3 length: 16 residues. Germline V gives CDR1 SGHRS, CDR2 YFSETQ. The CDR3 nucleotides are TGCGCCAGCAGCTTCACTAGCGGGGGGGCAGGAGATACGCAGTATTTT. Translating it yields CASSFTSGGAGDTQYF.

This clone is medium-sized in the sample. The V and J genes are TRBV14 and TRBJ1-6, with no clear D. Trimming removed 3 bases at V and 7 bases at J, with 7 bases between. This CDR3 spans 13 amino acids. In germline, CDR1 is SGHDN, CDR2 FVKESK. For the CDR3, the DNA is TGTGCCAGCAGCCAGAGCCTGAATTCACCCCTCCACTTT. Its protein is CASSQSLNSPLHF. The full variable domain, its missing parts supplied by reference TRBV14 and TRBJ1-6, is EAGVTQFPSHSVIEKGQTVTLRCDPISGHDNLYWYRRVMGKEIKFLLHFVKESKQDESGMPNNRFLAERTGGTYSTLKVQPAELEDSGVYFCASSQSLNSPLHFGNGTRLTVT.

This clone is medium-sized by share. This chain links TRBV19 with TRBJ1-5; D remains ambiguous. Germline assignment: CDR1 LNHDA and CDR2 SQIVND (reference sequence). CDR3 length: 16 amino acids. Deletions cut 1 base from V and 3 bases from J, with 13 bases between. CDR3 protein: CASSIGGTRANQPQHF. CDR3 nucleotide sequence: TGTGCCAGTAGTATAGGAGGAACGCGGGCCAATCAGCCCCAGCATTTT.

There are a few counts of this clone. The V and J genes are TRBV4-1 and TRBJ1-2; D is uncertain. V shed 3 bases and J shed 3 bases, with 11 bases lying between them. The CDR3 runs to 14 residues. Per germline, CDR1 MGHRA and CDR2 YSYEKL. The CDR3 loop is CASSQYGRYYGYTF. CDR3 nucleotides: TGCGCCAGCAGCCAGTACGGGAGATACTATGGCTACACCTTC.

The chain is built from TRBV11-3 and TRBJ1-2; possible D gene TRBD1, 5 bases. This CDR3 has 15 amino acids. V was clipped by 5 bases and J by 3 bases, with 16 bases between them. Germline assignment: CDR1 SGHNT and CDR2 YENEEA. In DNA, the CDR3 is TGTGCCAGCAGCCAGGGAGAGACAGTGGACTATGGCTACACCTTC. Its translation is CASSQGETVDYGYTF.

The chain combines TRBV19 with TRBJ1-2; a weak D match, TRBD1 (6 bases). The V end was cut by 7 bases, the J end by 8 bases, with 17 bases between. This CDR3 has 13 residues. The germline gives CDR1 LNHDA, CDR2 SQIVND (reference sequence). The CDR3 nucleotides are TGTGCCAGTAATGATATCGGGACATACGGCTACACCTTC. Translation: CASNDIGTYGYTF.

CDR3 sequence (DNA): TGTGCCAGCCGCGGGGGGCTAGCAGAGACCCAGTACTTC. This gives the protein CASRGGLAETQYF. The V call is TRBV18, the J call TRBJ2-5, with 8 bases that match TRBD2. V trimming: 8 bases; J trimming: 4 bases; junction bases outside the gene matches: 6. The CDR3 sequence is 13 residues long. Germline CDR1 and CDR2: KGHSH and LQKENI.

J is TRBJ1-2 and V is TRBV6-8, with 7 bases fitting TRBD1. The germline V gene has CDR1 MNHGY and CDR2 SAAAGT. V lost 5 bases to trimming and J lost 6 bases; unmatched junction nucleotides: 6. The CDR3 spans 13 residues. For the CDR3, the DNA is TGTGCCAGCAGTACCCAGGGGGTCGATGGCTACACCTTC. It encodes CASSTQGVDGYTF.

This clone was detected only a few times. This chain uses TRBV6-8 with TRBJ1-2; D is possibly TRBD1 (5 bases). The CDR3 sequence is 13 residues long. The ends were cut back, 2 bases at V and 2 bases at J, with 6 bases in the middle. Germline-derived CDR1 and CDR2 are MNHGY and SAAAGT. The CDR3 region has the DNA TGTGCCAGCAGTTACGGACACAACTATGGCTACACCTTC. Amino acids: CASSYGHNYGYTF.

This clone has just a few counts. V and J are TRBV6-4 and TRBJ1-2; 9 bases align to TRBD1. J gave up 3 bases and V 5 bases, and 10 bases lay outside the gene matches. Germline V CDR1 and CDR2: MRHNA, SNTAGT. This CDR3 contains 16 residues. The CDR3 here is CASSYTLGQGDYGYTF. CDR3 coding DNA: TGTGCCAGCAGTTACACCCTGGGACAGGGTGACTATGGCTACACCTTC.

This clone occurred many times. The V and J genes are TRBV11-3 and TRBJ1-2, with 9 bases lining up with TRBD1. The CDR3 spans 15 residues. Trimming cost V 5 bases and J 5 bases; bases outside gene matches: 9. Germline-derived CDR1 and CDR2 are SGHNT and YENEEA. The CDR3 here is CASSQGQGRGYGYTF. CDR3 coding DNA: TGTGCCAGCAGCCAAGGACAGGGGAGGGGTTATGGCTACACCTTC.

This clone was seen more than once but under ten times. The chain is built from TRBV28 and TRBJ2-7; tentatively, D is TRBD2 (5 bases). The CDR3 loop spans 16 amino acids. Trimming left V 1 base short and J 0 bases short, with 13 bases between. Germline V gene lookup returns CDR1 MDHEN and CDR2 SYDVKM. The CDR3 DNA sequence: TGTGCCAGCAGTTTATTACGGGGAACCCTCTCCTACGAGCAGTACGTC. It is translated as CASSLLRGTLSYEQYV.